This TCR beta chain was profiled in a study of cytomegalovirus exposure and HLA in healthy donors. Use of 60 Vbeta and 13 Jbeta primers characterized the PCR. Sequencing was performed with immunoSEQ multiplex PCR; in TCRdb, only in-frame clones are kept and a portion is missing. The sample has about 160,000 clones; roughly 82% are singletons. CDR3 length: 18 residues. The germline gives CDR1 SGHRS, CDR2 YFSETQ. Trimming removed 6 bases from V and 5 bases from J, with 28 bases in between. Sequenced: PBMCs. The J gene is TRBJ2-3, the V gene TRBV5-1, with a possible D match to TRBD2 (6 bases). The sequence was obtained from a man aged 50-60 years in good health and CMV-seropositive. The CDR3 coding sequence is TGCGCCAGCAAATTATGGGGGAACGGCGGGAAAGACAGAGATACGCAGTATTTT. Amino acid sequence: CASKLWGNGGKDRDTQYF.